The TCR beta chain described here comes from a study of control samples from healthy donors and cancer patients. This CDR3 is 14 amino acids long. Unmatched junction bases numbered 5, after V lost 6 bases and J lost 1 base. Per germline, CDR1 SGHRS and CDR2 YFSETQ. Here immunoSEQ multiplex PCR was the method, and the copy in TCRdb shows in-frame clones only, minus some. Among roughly 370,000 clones listed, around nine tenths were seen once. The sequence derives from a man in his forties with head and neck cancer. The sequenced material came from PBMCs. The chain is built from TRBV5-1 and TRBJ2-3; TRBD1 matches 7 bases. The CDR3 DNA sequence: TGCGCCAGCATGGTAGGGGGCCGCACAGATACGCAGTATTTT. This encodes CASMVGGRTDTQYF.